Presented here are 30 T cell receptor beta chains from one specimen sequenced in a study of CD8 T cells in ankylosing spondylitis. TCRdb analysed the 5' RACE reads with MiXCR anew, one entry per CDR3 protein. The table lists 200,000 to 250,000 distinct CDR3 sequences, about 11% of them singletons. Sequenced sample: blood, either unsorted or a sorted T cell fraction (not recorded which). The source of these receptors is a male donor with ankylosing spondylitis or in good health (not recorded which).

Note on this clonotype: Possible read error: a much larger clone is one base away. The CDR3 nucleotides are TGTGCCAGCGAATGGAGGCCCAACACCAATGAGCAGTTCTTC. Translation: CASEWRPNTNEQFF. This rearrangement joins TRBV6-1 to TRBJ2-1, with D maybe TRBD2 (5 bases). The CDR3 runs 14 residues. CDR1 is MNHNS and CDR2 is SASEGT in the germline V gene. Trimming cost V 8 bases and J 6 bases, with 17 bases left between them.

This clonotype was observed at least ten times. J is TRBJ2-2 and V is TRBV9; D may be TRBD2 (6 bases). Per the germline V gene, CDR1 is SGDLS and CDR2 is YYNGEE. The CDR3 spans 14 residues. V lost 5 bases to trimming and J lost 7 bases, with 15 bases between them. CDR3 sequence: CASREGLSIGELFF. The CDR3 coding sequence is TGTGCCAGCAGGGAGGGCCTTTCAATCGGGGAGCTGTTTTTT.

This clonotype showed up many times. The chain links TRBV20-1 to TRBJ2-1; 9 bases line up with TRBD2. Germline V gives CDR1 DFQATT, CDR2 SNEGSKA (reference sequence). After removal of 5 bases from V and 8 bases from J, the junction contained 13 bases not matched to a gene. This CDR3 is 15 amino acids long. For the CDR3, the DNA is TGCAGTGCTCCTATGGGCAGCGGGAGGTGGGATGAGCAGTTCTTC. Amino acid sequence: CSAPMGSGRWDEQFF.

This clonotype was seen repeatedly, ten times or more. This chain connects TRBV5-1 to TRBJ2-3, with 11 bases aligning to TRBD2. J was trimmed by 6 bases and V by 4 bases; bases with no gene match: 4. Germline lookup yields CDR1 SGHRS and CDR2 YFSETQ. The CDR3 is 14 residues long. CDR3 in amino acids: CASSGTSGSDTQYF. The CDR3, as DNA: TGCGCCAGCAGCGGTACTAGCGGGAGTGATACGCAGTATTTT. The full variable domain, its missing parts supplied by reference TRBV5-1 and TRBJ2-3, is KAGVTQTPRYLIKTRGQQVTLSCSPISGHRSVSWYQQTPGQGLQFLFEYFSETQRNKGNFPGRFSGRQFSNSRSEMNVSTLELGDSALYLCASSGTSGSDTQYFGPGTRLTVL.

In this sample, this clonotype turned up many times. V gene TRBV5-1 combines with J gene TRBJ2-3; D possibly corresponds to TRBD2 (6 bases). V lost 0 bases and J 2 bases, leaving 13 bases between the germline ends. The CDR3 runs to 16 residues. CDR1 SGHRS and CDR2 YFSETQ come from the germline V gene. CDR3 coding DNA: TGCGCCAGCAGCTTGGATTCCGCGGGGATCACAGATACGCAGTATTTT. This gives the protein CASSLDSAGITDTQYF. Combining the CDR3 with reference TRBV5-1 and TRBJ2-3 gives the whole variable domain KAGVTQTPRYLIKTRGQQVTLSCSPISGHRSVSWYQQTPGQGLQFLFEYFSETQRNKGNFPGRFSGRQFSNSRSEMNVSTLELGDSALYLCASSLDSAGITDTQYFGPGTRLTVL.

This clonotype was seen repeatedly, ten times or more. The genes are TRBV7-9 and TRBJ2-7; perhaps TRBD1 as D (6 bases). Germline V gene lookup returns CDR1 SEHNR and CDR2 FQNEAQ (reference sequence). The CDR3 has 14 amino acids. The V gene lost 5 bases and the J gene lost 2 bases, with 13 bases spanning the gap. The CDR3 coding sequence is TGTGCCAGCAGCCCCCTAACAGGGCCCTACGAGCAGTACTTC. It codes for CASSPLTGPYEQYF.

In this sample, this clonotype turned up many times. The chain is built from TRBV20-1 and TRBJ1-1, with D perhaps matching TRBD1 (5 bases). V lost 5 bases and J lost 5, with 27 bases in between. Germline V gene lookup returns CDR1 DFQATT and CDR2 SNEGSKA (reference sequence). This CDR3 is built from 17 residues. The CDR3 loop reads CSAPWGEGLIYGTEAFF. CDR3 nucleotide sequence: TGCAGTGCTCCCTGGGGGGAGGGTCTAATCTATGGTACTGAAGCTTTCTTT.

In its sample, this clonotype was seen many times. This chain links TRBV3-1 with TRBJ2-5; 7 nucleotides align to TRBD2. Germline V CDR1 and CDR2: LGHDT, YNNKEL (reference sequence). The CDR3 runs 15 residues. With V trimmed by 0 bases and J by 4 bases, 5 bases remained unmatched. The CDR3 DNA is TGTGCCAGCAGCCAAGATTGGACTAGTGGAGAGACCCAGTACTTC. Residues: CASSQDWTSGETQYF.

The V and J genes are TRBV2 and TRBJ2-2, with 7 bases fitting TRBD2. V shed 5 bases, J shed 4 bases, and the junction held 4 bases outside the gene matches. The CDR3 length is 14 residues. Germline-derived CDR1 and CDR2 are SNHLY and FYNNEI. CDR3 nucleotides: TGTGCCAGCAGTCGGGACTATTTCACCGGGGAGCTGTTTTTT. Protein sequence: CASSRDYFTGELFF.

This clonotype was observed at least ten times. V gene TRBV12-5 combines with J gene TRBJ2-1, with TRBD2 matching 11 bases. Germline CDR1 reads LGHNT; CDR2 reads FRNRAP. J was trimmed by 2 bases and V by 3 bases; bases with no gene match: 9. The CDR3 loop spans 18 amino acids. The CDR3 region is CASGFPTSGVNAYNEQFF. The CDR3 coding sequence is TGTGCTAGTGGTTTCCCGACTAGCGGGGTGAACGCCTACAATGAGCAGTTCTTC.

The V gene is TRBV20-1, the J gene TRBJ1-5, with unresolved D. CDR3 length equals 12 residues. Trimming removed 6 bases at V and 6 bases at J, with 12 bases between. Germline CDR1 reads DFQATT; CDR2 reads SNEGSKA (reference sequence). The CDR3 here is CSAGSRGQPQHF. In DNA form, the CDR3 reads TGCAGTGCCGGCTCACGGGGTCAGCCCCAGCATTTT.

This clonotype was recorded at least ten times. This chain links TRBV20-1 with TRBJ2-7; D not certain. The germline V and J ends were trimmed by 3 bases and 0 bases, with 6 bases remaining between them. Per germline, CDR1 DFQATT and CDR2 SNEGSKA (reference sequence). The CDR3 runs to 12 residues. The CDR3 DNA sequence: TGCAGTGCTAGCCCAGGCTCCTACGAGCAGTACTTC. Residues: CSASPGSYEQYF.

This clonotype turned up a few times. The chain employs TRBV7-8 and TRBJ2-5; 7 positions match TRBD2. Germline CDR1 reads SGHVS; CDR2 reads FQNEAQ. J was trimmed by 3 bases and V by 3 bases; bases with no gene match: 10. The CDR3 is 16 residues long. The CDR3, as DNA: TGTGCCAGCAGCTTGTCGAGGGAGGGAGGGGAAGAGACCCAGTACTTC. Its translation: CASSLSREGGEETQYF.

A few counts support this clonotype. CDR3 amino acids: CASSVGQGAYNSPLHF. The CDR3 nucleotides read TGTGCCAGCAGCGTCGGACAGGGGGCCTATAATTCACCCCTCCACTTT. This sequence joins TRBV9 and TRBJ1-6, with TRBD1 matching 10 bases. CDR1 and CDR2 from the germline V gene are SGDLS and YYNGEE. V dropped 2 bases and J dropped 2; count of bases not matched to a gene: 1. This CDR3 is 16 amino acids long.

The chain uses TRBV7-6 and TRBJ2-7; 9 nucleotides line up with TRBD1. Trimming at V came to 4 bases and at J to 2 bases, leaving 12 bases not matched to a gene. In germline, CDR1 is SGHVS, CDR2 FNYEAQ. The CDR3 spans 17 residues. The CDR3 spells CASSSLSQGAFPYEQYF. In DNA form, the CDR3 reads TGTGCCAGCAGCTCACTCTCACAGGGGGCGTTCCCCTACGAGCAGTACTTC.

This clonotype showed up many times. The chain links TRBV20-1 to TRBJ2-5; D not certain. The CDR3 is made up of 12 amino acids. Trimming removed 6 bases at V and 1 base at J, with 9 bases between. Germline V gives CDR1 DFQATT, CDR2 SNEGSKA (reference sequence). CDR3: CSAPRPQETQYF. CDR3 in DNA: TGCAGTGCCCCTCGGCCCCAAGAGACCCAGTACTTC.

This clonotype turned up a few times. The rearrangement links TRBV20-1 to TRBJ2-5; D is uncertain. CDR3 length: 13 residues. Germline V gives CDR1 DFQATT, CDR2 SNEGSKA (reference sequence). V dropped 0 bases and J dropped 5 bases, with 10 bases sitting between them. The CDR3: CSARDGVSETQYF. The CDR3 nucleotides read TGCAGTGCTAGAGATGGGGTTTCGGAGACCCAGTACTTC.

The rearrangement uses TRBV5-1 and TRBJ2-2; D may be TRBD1 (5 bases). The CDR3 runs to 13 residues. Germline CDR1 reads SGHRS; CDR2 reads YFSETQ. Trimming shortened V by 9 bases and J by 4 bases, and 13 bases separated the two germline ends. CDR3 sequence (DNA): TGCGCCACCGCTGACAGAACCACCGGGGAGCTGTTTTTT. Its protein product is CATADRTTGELFF. Full variable domain (outside the CDR3, taken from reference TRBV5-1 and TRBJ2-2): KAGVTQTPRYLIKTRGQQVTLSCSPISGHRSVSWYQQTPGQGLQFLFEYFSETQRNKGNFPGRFSGRQFSNSRSEMNVSTLELGDSALYLCATADRTTGELFFGEGSRLTVL.

This clonotype was observed many times. V is TRBV4-1 and J is TRBJ1-2, with D maybe TRBD1 (5 bases). Germline CDR1 and CDR2: MGHRA and YSYEKL. Trimming shortened V by 1 base and J by 4 bases, and 13 bases separated the two germline ends. This CDR3 comprises 15 residues. The chain's CDR3 is CASSQANTGGYGYTF. The CDR3 coding sequence is TGCGCCAGCAGCCAAGCGAACACCGGGGGCTATGGCTACACCTTC.

This clonotype has a count of ten or more. The genes are TRBV5-1 and TRBJ2-7; 8 positions agree with TRBD2. Germline loops: CDR1 SGHRS, CDR2 YFSETQ. The CDR3 runs 13 residues. Germline trimming cut 5 bases from V and 2 bases from J; bases unmatched to any gene: 3. The CDR3 nucleotides read TGCGCCAGCAGAAATAGCGGGGCCTACGAGCAGTACTTC. Translating gives CASRNSGAYEQYF.

This clonotype showed up many times. Sequence at one end of the junction differs from germline and may be a read error. V is TRBV12-3 or TRBV12-4 and J is TRBJ2-7, with 10 bases identical to TRBD2. The CDR3 has 11 amino acids. The CDR3 bases are TGTGCCAGCAGTACCGGGACTAGCGAACACTTC. Its translation: CASSTGTSEHF.

The sample holds a few counts of this clonotype. This chain connects TRBV28 to TRBJ2-1; D might be TRBD1 (6 bases). The CDR3 consists of 14 residues. The V end lost 5 bases, the J end lost 4 bases, and 12 bases lay between the germline ends. Germline values: CDR1 MDHEN, CDR2 SYDVKM. In nucleotides, the CDR3 is TGTGCCAGCAGTCCCGGAGGACAGTACAATGAGCAGTTCTTC. This codes for CASSPGGQYNEQFF.

This clonotype was seen a handful of times. The chain carries TRBV28 and TRBJ2-1, with 14 bases lining up with TRBD2. Germline CDR1 MDHEN, CDR2 SYDVKM. V shed 8 bases and J 7 bases; nucleotides not matched to a gene: 13. There are 17 residues in the CDR3. The CDR3 region is CASGPGLAGDLGNEQFF. The CDR3 nucleotides read TGTGCCAGCGGCCCGGGACTAGCGGGAGACTTGGGGAATGAGCAGTTCTTC.

The chain has TRBV2 and TRBJ2-7; D is possibly TRBD2 (6 bases). The CDR3 has 13 residues. Trimming removed 4 bases at V and 1 base at J, with 8 bases between. The germline V gene has CDR1 SNHLY and CDR2 FYNNEI. The CDR3 nucleotides are TGTGCCAGCAGTGGGGGGGTATCCTACGAGCAGTACTTC. Translated, it gives CASSGGVSYEQYF. Filled out from reference TRBV2 and TRBJ2-7, the complete variable domain reads EPEVTQTPSHQVTQMGQEVILRCVPISNHLYFYWYRQILGQKVEFLVSFYNNEISEKSEIFDDQFSVERPDGSNFTLKIRSTKLEDSAMYFCASSGGVSYEQYFGPGTRLTVT.

CDR3 DNA sequence: TGTGCCAGCAGCTTAGTGGGGTTCCAAGAGACCCAGTACTTC. Amino acid sequence: CASSLVGFQETQYF. The V gene is TRBV7-8, the J gene TRBJ2-5; unclear D gene. V was pared by 1 base and J by 1 base, with 7 bases between. This CDR3 is 14 amino acids long. CDR1 and CDR2 (germline): SGHVS, FQNEAQ.

This clonotype was recorded at least ten times. This sequence joins TRBV6-5 and TRBJ2-1; a possible D gene is TRBD2 (6 bases). The CDR3 is made up of 17 amino acids. V lost 0 bases and J lost 6, with 18 bases in between. CDR1 and CDR2 from the germline V gene are MNHEY and SVGAGI. The CDR3 DNA is TGTGCCAGCAGTTACTCTAGTCGTGGGGGGTTTGGCAATGAGCAGTTCTTC. Amino acids: CASSYSSRGGFGNEQFF.

The sample holds many counts of this clonotype. The chain links TRBV5-1 to TRBJ2-3; 8 nucleotides line up with TRBD1. CDR3 size: 16 residues. V lost 0 bases and J lost 2; bases outside the gene matches: 5. Germline assignment: CDR1 SGHRS and CDR2 YFSETQ. The CDR3: CASSLDQGATTDTQYF. In DNA form, the CDR3 reads TGCGCCAGCAGCTTGGACCAGGGGGCGACCACAGATACGCAGTATTTT.

This clonotype appeared many times. The chain carries TRBV5-1 and TRBJ1-1; D perhaps matches TRBD1 (6 bases). The CDR3 spans 12 residues. The germline gives CDR1 SGHRS, CDR2 YFSETQ. V was clipped by 7 bases and J by 4 bases, with 11 bases between them. CDR3 nucleotides: TGCGCCAGCCAGGGGATTGGCACTGAAGCTTTCTTT. The encoded protein is CASQGIGTEAFF.

This clonotype has at least ten counts. The rearrangement links TRBV18 to TRBJ1-1; possibly TRBD1 for D (5 bases). This CDR3 region has 15 residues. V was pared by 2 bases and J by 3 bases, with 13 bases between. CDR1 is KGHSH and CDR2 is LQKENI in the germline V gene. In nucleotides, the CDR3 is TGTGCCAGCTCACCATATGGGGGTTCGTACACTGAAGCTTTCTTT. It yields the protein CASSPYGGSYTEAFF.

This clonotype was observed a handful of times. J is TRBJ2-7 and V is TRBV12-3 or TRBV12-4, with TRBD2 matching 10 bases. This CDR3 contains 14 residues. The trim removed 6 bases at V and 6 bases at J, leaving 8 bases unmatched. The chain's CDR3 is CASSLLAGRSEQYF. The CDR3 DNA sequence: TGTGCCAGCAGCCTACTAGCGGGGCGGAGCGAGCAGTACTTC.